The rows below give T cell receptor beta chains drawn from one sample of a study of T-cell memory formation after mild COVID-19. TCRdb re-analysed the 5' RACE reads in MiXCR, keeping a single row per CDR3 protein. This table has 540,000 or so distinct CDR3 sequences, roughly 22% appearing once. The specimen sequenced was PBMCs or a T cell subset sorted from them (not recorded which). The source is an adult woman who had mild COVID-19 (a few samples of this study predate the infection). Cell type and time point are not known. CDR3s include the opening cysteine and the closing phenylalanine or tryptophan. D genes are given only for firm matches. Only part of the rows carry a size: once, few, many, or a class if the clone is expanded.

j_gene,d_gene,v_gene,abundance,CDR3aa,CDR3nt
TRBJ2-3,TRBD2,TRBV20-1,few,CSAEGTSVRRGTQYF,TGCAGTGCCGAGGGGACTAGCGTTCGCCGGGGTACGCAGTATTTT
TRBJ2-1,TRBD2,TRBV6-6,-,CASAGVKHEQFF,TGTGCCAGCGCGGGAGTCAAGCATGAGCAGTTCTTC
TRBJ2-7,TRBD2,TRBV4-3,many,CASSQDLAGSYEQYF,TGCGCCAGCAGCCAAGATCTAGCGGGGTCCTACGAGCAGTACTTC
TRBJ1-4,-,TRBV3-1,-,CASSIRNEKLFF,TGTGCCAGCTCAATTCGCAATGAAAAACTGTTTTTT
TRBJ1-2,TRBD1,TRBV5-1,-,CASSLARGDREHGGGYTF,TGCGCCAGCAGCTTGGCCCGGGGGGACAGGGAGCACGGAGGTGGCTACACCTTC
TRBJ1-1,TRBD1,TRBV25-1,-,CASSPRRQGTTEAFF,TGTGCCAGCAGTCCCCGTCGACAGGGGACGACTGAAGCTTTCTTT
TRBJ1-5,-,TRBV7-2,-,CASSPGVVNQPQHF,TGTGCCAGCAGCCCGGGAGTGGTGAATCAGCCCCAGCATTTT
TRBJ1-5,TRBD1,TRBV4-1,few,CASSHDRGVGQPQHF,TGCGCCAGCAGCCACGACAGGGGTGTGGGTCAGCCCCAGCATTTT
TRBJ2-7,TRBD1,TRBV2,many,CASSEVDRGQSSYEQYF,TGTGCCAGCAGTGAAGTCGACAGGGGTCAAAGCTCCTACGAGCAGTACTTC
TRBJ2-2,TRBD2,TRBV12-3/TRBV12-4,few,CASSLSGRGAHGELFF,TGTGCCAGCAGTTTAAGCGGGAGGGGAGCGCACGGGGAGCTGTTTTTT